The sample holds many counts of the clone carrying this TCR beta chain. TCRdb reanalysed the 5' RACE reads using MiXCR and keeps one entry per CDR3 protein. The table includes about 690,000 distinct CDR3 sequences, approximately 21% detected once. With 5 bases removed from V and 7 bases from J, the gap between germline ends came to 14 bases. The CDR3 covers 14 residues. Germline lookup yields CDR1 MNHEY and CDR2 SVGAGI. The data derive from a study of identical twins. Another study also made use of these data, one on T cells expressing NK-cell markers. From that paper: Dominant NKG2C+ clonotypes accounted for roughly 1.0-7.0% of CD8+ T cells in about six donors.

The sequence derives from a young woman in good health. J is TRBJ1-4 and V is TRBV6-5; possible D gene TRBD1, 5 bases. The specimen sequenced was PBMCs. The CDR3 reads CASSPRGLSEKLFF. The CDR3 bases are TGTGCCAGCAGTCCCCGGGGACTTTCTGAAAAACTGTTTTTT.